The 27 T cell receptor beta chains presented below share a single source sample, sequenced in a study of blood T cells in healthy people across ages. The use of a sample-barcoded 5' primer and a J-beta primer mix characterized a second PCR of roughly 6 to 11 cycles. TCRdb analysed the 5' RACE reads with MiXCR anew, one entry per CDR3 protein. The sample has some 930,000 distinct CDR3 sequences, approximately 32% seen once. These records were also assigned to another study, of T cells of mothers and their children.

The sample consisted of blood. These receptors all come from a woman aged 40 to 50 in good health.

This clonotype came up a few times. V gene TRBV3-1 combines with J gene TRBJ2-4; no firm D call. This CDR3 comprises 12 residues. V was trimmed by 0 bases and J by 12 bases, leaving 9 bases between them. Germline lookup yields CDR1 LGHDT and CDR2 YNNKEL (reference sequence). CDR3: CASSQDLPTQYF. CDR3 DNA: TGTGCCAGCAGCCAAGATCTTCCCACTCAGTACTTC.

This clonotype turned up a few times. This rearrangement joins TRBV4-3 to TRBJ2-3; D assignment may be TRBD1 or TRBD2 (5 bases each). The germline CDR1 and CDR2 sequences are LGHNA and YSLEER. Trimming took 4 bases from V and 4 from J, leaving 12 bases between them. CDR3 length: 14 residues. Written as DNA, the CDR3 is TGCGCCAGCAGCCCCTCCCTGGGGGCAGATACGCAGTATTTT. The encoded protein is CASSPSLGADTQYF.

In DNA, the CDR3 is TGTGCCAGCAGCTCCCGGACAGGCAGCAATCAGCCCCAGCATTTT. This gives the protein CASSSRTGSNQPQHF. The gene calls are TRBV7-2 and TRBJ1-5, with 7 bases aligning to TRBD1. This CDR3 has 15 amino acids. With 4 bases clipped from V and 1 base from J, the junction kept 4 bases outside the gene matches. Germline loops: CDR1 SGHTA, CDR2 FQGNSA.

This clonotype was detected many times. Germline and junction disagree at one end, which may indicate a read error. The chain recombines TRBV5-1 with TRBJ2-3; 14 bases line up with TRBD2. CDR1 and CDR2 (germline): SGHRS, YFSETQ. This CDR3 comprises 16 residues. The CDR3 spells CASSSGLAGVTDTQYF. The CDR3 nucleotides are TGTGCCAGCAGCTCGGGACTAGCGGGGGTCACAGATACGCAGTATTTT.

The V and J genes are TRBV25-1 and TRBJ2-1, with TRBD1 identical over 8 bases. Germline V gene data show CDR1 as MGHDK and CDR2 as SYGVNS. The J segment lost 7 bases and the V segment lost 6 bases, leaving 11 bases of the junction unmatched. This CDR3 spans 15 amino acids. CDR3 in DNA: TGTGCCAGCAGGGGGGCAGGGGGCGGTTCAAATGAGCAGTTCTTC. The encoded protein is CASRGAGGGSNEQFF.

Details on this clonotype: A much more abundant neighbour one base away suggests this may be a read error. V usage is TRBV5-1 and J usage is TRBJ2-1; 9 nucleotides line up with TRBD1. The germline V gene has CDR1 SGHRS and CDR2 YFSETQ. The trim removed 7 bases at V and 10 bases at J, leaving 9 bases unmatched. There are 13 residues in the CDR3. The CDR3 protein is CASAPGQGYEQFF. For the CDR3, the DNA is TGCGCCAGCGCCCCGGGACAGGGCTACGAGCAGTTCTTC.

The genes are TRBV7-2 and TRBJ2-7; 8 nucleotides agree with TRBD2. From germline, CDR1 is SGHTA and CDR2 FQGNSA. CDR3 length: 14 residues. V was clipped by 5 bases and J by 3 bases; unmatched bases: 6. CDR3 bases: TGTGCCAGCAGCCGCGGGAGGTCGTACTACGAGCAGTACTTC. It is translated as CASSRGRSYYEQYF.

The chain has TRBV7-2 and TRBJ2-3, with D possibly TRBD2 on 5 matching bases. Per the germline V gene, CDR1 is SGHTA and CDR2 is FQGNSA. Trimming took 1 base from V and 7 from J, leaving 21 bases between them. CDR3 size: 17 residues. In DNA form, the CDR3 reads TGTGCCAGCAGCTTAGAGCTTGCGGGCGGGCCCCCCTATACGCAGTATTTT. Translated: CASSLELAGGPPYTQYF.

This clonotype was counted between two and nine times. This chain links TRBV18 with TRBJ1-2; TRBD1 matches 8 bases. Losses at the gene ends were 2 bases for V and 4 bases for J; bases not matched to a gene: 6. This CDR3 has 15 residues. Germline V gene data show CDR1 as KGHSH and CDR2 as LQKENI. Here the CDR3 reads CASSPTSGGRYGYTF. CDR3 nucleotides: TGTGCCAGCTCACCAACCTCAGGGGGCCGCTATGGCTACACCTTC.

This clonotype has at least ten counts. This chain joins TRBV29-1 and TRBJ1-2; unclear D gene. The germline V and J ends were trimmed by 5 bases and 6 bases, with 13 bases remaining between them. The CDR3 totals 12 residues. Per the germline V gene, CDR1 is SQVTM and CDR2 is ANQGSEA. CDR3 region: CSVRHPEHGYTF. The CDR3 DNA reads TGCAGCGTTCGGCACCCTGAACATGGCTACACCTTC.

The V and J genes are TRBV12-3 or TRBV12-4 and TRBJ2-7; D may be TRBD1 or TRBD2 (5 bases each). V was clipped by 7 bases and J by 0 bases, with 16 bases between them. The CDR3 has 15 amino acids. DNA of the CDR3: TGTGCCAGCACCTCCGGGACGTTAGTCTCCTACGAGCAGTACTTC. It yields the protein CASTSGTLVSYEQYF.

A few counts support this clonotype. The chain carries TRBV9 and TRBJ2-3; 11 nucleotides align to TRBD2. The CDR3 runs 14 residues. The junction had 6 bases not matched to a gene; V was cut back by 7 bases and J by 5 bases. Per the germline V gene, CDR1 is SGDLS and CDR2 is YYNGEE. CDR3 sequence reads: CASGSGGAGDTQYF. CDR3 coding DNA: TGTGCCAGCGGTAGCGGGGGGGCCGGAGATACGCAGTATTTT.

The sample holds many counts of this clonotype. The DNA of the CDR3 is TGTGCCAGCAGGGGGACAGCTCAAGAGACCCAGTACTTC. Protein product: CASRGTAQETQYF. The V and J genes are TRBV4-2 and TRBJ2-5, with 7 positions matching TRBD1. J was trimmed by 2 bases and V by 6 bases; bases with no gene match: 3. The germline gives CDR1 LGHNA, CDR2 YNFKEQ. This CDR3 comprises 13 residues.

The chain has TRBV7-2 and TRBJ2-7; 15 positions match TRBD2. Germline loops: CDR1 SGHTA, CDR2 FQGNSA. This CDR3 is built from 17 residues. V lost 4 bases and J lost 5; bases outside the gene matches: 9. The CDR3 region has the DNA TGTGCCAGCAGCTCTGGACTAGCGGGGGGGACGCTCGACGAGCAGTACTTC. Translating it yields CASSSGLAGGTLDEQYF. The full variable domain, rest sourced from reference TRBV7-2 and TRBJ2-7, is GAGVSQSPSNKVTEKGKDVELRCDPISGHTALYWYRQSLGQGLEFLIYFQGNSAPDKSGLPSDRFSAERTGGSVSTLTIQRTQQEDSAVYLCASSSGLAGGTLDEQYFGPGTRLTVT.

This chain joins TRBV12-3 or TRBV12-4 and TRBJ2-3; 7 bases are a match to TRBD1. V lost 6 bases, J lost 0 bases, and 9 bases stayed unmatched. This CDR3 spans 16 amino acids. CDR3 nucleotides: TGTGCCAGCAGACAGGGACAGCTCCTTAGCACAGATACGCAGTATTTT. The encoded protein is CASRQGQLLSTDTQYF.

This clonotype was seen ten or more times. The rearrangement uses TRBV3-1 and TRBJ2-7, with D unclear. Germline CDR1 LGHDT, CDR2 YNNKEL (reference sequence). The CDR3 is 14 amino acids. The V and J ends lost 2 bases and 2 bases respectively, with 10 bases between them. The CDR3 protein is CASSQRTVTYEQYF. DNA for the CDR3: TGTGCCAGCAGCCAACGGACCGTGACCTACGAGCAGTACTTC.

In this sample, this clonotype turned up many times. The chain recombines TRBV10-3 with TRBJ2-7, with TRBD1 matching over 7 bases. The V gene end was trimmed by 6 bases and the J gene end by 6 bases; junction bases not matched to a gene: 2. The CDR3 totals 11 residues. The germline gives CDR1 ENHRY, CDR2 SYGVKD. The CDR3 DNA follows: TGTGCCATCAGGACAGGGTCCGAGCAGTACTTC. Amino acids: CAIRTGSEQYF.

The chain links TRBV7-8 to TRBJ1-4; no reliable D call. The V end lost 6 bases, the J end lost 1 base, and 18 bases lay between the germline ends. The CDR3 is 17 amino acids. Germline V lookup: CDR1 SGHVS, CDR2 FQNEAQ. The CDR3 DNA reads as TGTGCCAGCAGTCTCTTCCAATCCCGAGGAACTAATGAAAAACTGTTTTTT. Its protein product is CASSLFQSRGTNEKLFF.

In this sample, this clonotype turned up a few times. The V call is TRBV5-1, the J call TRBJ2-5, with D perhaps matching TRBD1 (6 bases). The J call may be mistaken, given a closer DNA end match to TRBJ2-7. The CDR3 contains 16 residues. CDR1 SGHRS and CDR2 YFSETQ come from the germline V gene. CDR3 coding DNA: TGCGCCAGCAGCTTGGTATCTGGACAGTGGGCTTACGAGCAGTACTTC. Protein product: CASSLVSGQWAYEQYF.

This clonotype turned up a few times. V gene TRBV5-6 combines with J gene TRBJ2-7, with a tentative D call TRBD2 (5 bases). Trimming left V 0 bases short and J 5 bases short, with 9 bases between. This CDR3 spans 13 amino acids. Germline loops: CDR1 SGHDT, CDR2 YYEEEE. Here the CDR3 reads CASSLAMRDEQYF. The CDR3 nucleotides are TGTGCCAGCAGCTTGGCCATGAGGGACGAGCAGTACTTC. Using reference TRBV5-6 and TRBJ2-7 for the parts outside the CDR3, the full variable domain is DAGVTQSPTHLIKTRGQQVTLRCSPKSGHDTVSWYQQALGQGPQFIFQYYEEEERQRGNFPDRFSGHQFPNYSSELNVNALLLGDSALYLCASSLAMRDEQYFGPGTRLTVT.

This clonotype was seen ten or more times. The rearrangement links TRBV28 to TRBJ2-7, with D possibly being TRBD2 (5 bases). The length of the CDR3 is 14 residues. The germline CDR1 and CDR2 sequences are MDHEN and SYDVKM. V gave up 10 bases and J gave up 0 bases, with 16 bases separating them. The CDR3 nucleotides are TGTGCCACCACGGGGTGGGTTAGCTCCTACGAGCAGTACTTC. This translates into CATTGWVSSYEQYF.

This clonotype appeared a few times. The CDR3: CSVAGTGTSHTEAFF. Here the CDR3 DNA reads TGCAGCGTAGCCGGGACAGGGACTTCCCACACTGAAGCTTTCTTT. V gene TRBV29-1 combines with J gene TRBJ1-1, with 9 bases fitting TRBD1. J gave up 3 bases and V 6 bases, and 11 bases lay outside the gene matches. This CDR3 is 15 amino acids long. Germline CDR1 is SQVTM and CDR2 is ANQGSEA.

This clonotype was seen many times. This sequence joins TRBV6-1 and TRBJ2-5; TRBD2 agrees at 10 bases. V was clipped by 0 bases and J by 0 bases; unmatched bases: 10. Germline V CDR1 and CDR2: MNHNS, SASEGT. CDR3 length equals 19 residues. CDR3 nucleotide sequence: TGTGCCAGCAGTGAAGCGAGGGGCGGAGCGGGGGGGGACCAAGAGACCCAGTACTTC. Its protein is CASSEARGGAGGDQETQYF.

The chain combines TRBV12-3 or TRBV12-4 with TRBJ2-1; perhaps TRBD1 as D (5 bases). The ends were cut back, 5 bases at V and 1 base at J, with 12 bases in the middle. The CDR3 is 15 residues long. Here the CDR3 DNA reads TGTGCCAGCAGTCCCCACGACAGTTCCTACAATGAGCAGTTCTTC. Translated, it gives CASSPHDSSYNEQFF.

V and J are TRBV12-3 or TRBV12-4 and TRBJ2-4; maybe TRBD1 (6 bases). V dropped 6 bases and J dropped 10 bases, with 19 bases sitting between them. There are 14 residues in the CDR3. The CDR3 region has the DNA TGTGCCAGCAGGCTACACAGGGACCAAGGGATTCAGTACTTC. This gives the protein CASRLHRDQGIQYF.

The gene calls are TRBV7-2 and TRBJ2-7; D ambiguous. The better agreement between TRBJ2-4 and the DNA end casts doubt on the J call. The CDR3 contains 15 residues. The germline CDR1 and CDR2 sequences are SGHTA and FQGNSA. CDR3 nucleotide sequence: TGTGCCAGCAGTGACCCCAGCGCGTACAAAAACATTCAGTACTTC. As protein: CASSDPSAYKNIQYF.

V usage is TRBV29-1 and J usage is TRBJ1-4; D may be TRBD1 (6 bases). This CDR3 has 13 residues. Trimming took 7 bases from V and 7 from J, leaving 16 bases between them. Germline loops: CDR1 SQVTM, CDR2 ANQGSEA. CDR3 region: CSARGLGGEKLFF. The CDR3 DNA reads TGCAGCGCCAGGGGTCTGGGAGGTGAAAAACTGTTTTTT.